The 21 T cell receptor beta chains reported below all come from one sample, sequenced in a study of molecular identifiers for immune sequencing clone quantification. TCRdb re-called the PCR reads with MiXCR, one entry per CDR3 protein. Counted here are around 460,000 distinct CDR3 sequences, about 26% occurring once; the ten biggest clones make up around 0.79%. Sequenced input: naive CD8+ T cells from blood, with Jurkat cell RNA spiked in. The subset here: FACS-sorted CD8+CD4-CCR7+CD45RA+ naive T cells. These receptors originate from a human donor in good health. Some libraries in this study had Jurkat cell RNA spiked in.

This clonotype was seen a handful of times. The rearrangement uses TRBV13 and TRBJ1-1, with TRBD1 matching over 10 bases. This CDR3 has 16 residues. V lost 3 bases, J lost 5 bases, and 9 bases stayed unmatched. Germline V gene lookup returns CDR1 PRHDT and CDR2 FYEKMQ (reference sequence). The CDR3 nucleotides read TGTGCCAGCAGCTTCCGGACAGGGGGTTTCAATACTGAAGCTTTCTTT. Translation gives CASSFRTGGFNTEAFF.

This chain links TRBV20-1 with TRBJ2-7, with 8 bases lining up with TRBD1. The CDR3 sequence is 15 residues long. Trimming cost V 4 bases and J 0 bases; bases outside gene matches: 8. The germline CDR1 and CDR2 sequences are DFQATT and SNEGSKA (reference sequence). The CDR3 DNA follows: TGCAGTGCTACGAGAAGGACAGGGCTCTCCTACGAGCAGTACTTC. Its protein is CSATRRTGLSYEQYF.

This clonotype was seen only a few times. The J gene is TRBJ1-4, the V gene TRBV6-2 or TRBV6-3; D might be TRBD1 (5 bases). Between the trimmed V and J ends, which lost 6 bases and 14 bases, there was a span of 16 bases. The CDR3 length is 12 residues. Germline CDR1 MNHEY, CDR2 SVGEGT. CDR3 loop: CASSRTGGRLFF. The CDR3 bases are TGTGCCAGCAGCCGAACGGGGGGGAGGCTGTTTTTT.

The V gene is TRBV5-4, the J gene TRBJ2-3, with D unclear. V lost 5 bases and J 5 bases, leaving 15 bases between the germline ends. CDR3 length: 14 amino acids. Germline V gives CDR1 SGHNT, CDR2 YYREEE (reference sequence). In nucleotides, the CDR3 is TGTGCCAGCAGTGAGACGATCATGGGAGATACGCAGTATTTT. It yields the protein CASSETIMGDTQYF.

The rearrangement joins TRBV4-1 to TRBJ2-7, with TRBD1 as a possible D gene (6 bases). V was clipped by 2 bases and J by 3 bases, with 14 bases between them. CDR1 and CDR2 (germline): MGHRA, YSYEKL. CDR3 length: 15 amino acids. As DNA, the CDR3 is TGCGCCAGCAGCCAACTGGGGGCGGCGGGCTACGAGCAGTACTTC. It is translated as CASSQLGAAGYEQYF.

The chain employs TRBV4-1 and TRBJ2-7; D is possibly TRBD2 (5 bases). This CDR3 spans 15 amino acids. CDR1 MGHRA and CDR2 YSYEKL come from the germline V gene. V dropped 1 base and J dropped 4 bases, with 14 bases sitting between them. In nucleotides, the CDR3 is TGCGCCAGCAGCCAAGGTGAGGGAATCGGGTACGAGCAGTACTTC. Its protein product is CASSQGEGIGYEQYF.

To note about this clonotype: A clone one base away is much larger, so this may be a read error. This rearrangement joins TRBV10-3 to TRBJ2-7; D unclear. The CDR3 loop spans 12 amino acids. Germline assignment: CDR1 ENHRY and CDR2 SYGVKD. This CDR3 is CAISDISYEQHF. The CDR3 DNA reads TGTGCCATCAGTGACATATCCTACGAGCAGCACTTC.

Details on this clonotype: This may stem from a read error, because a much larger clone lies one nucleotide away. This chain links TRBV5-1 with TRBJ2-7; the D gene could be TRBD1 or TRBD2 (5 bases each). This CDR3 has 15 residues. Germline V CDR1 and CDR2: SGHRS, YFSETQ. The CDR3 DNA is TGCGCCAGCAGCATGGAGACGGGGCTGGGCGAGGAGCGGTACTTC. Translating it yields CASSMETGLGEERYF.

This clonotype was seen a handful of times. V and J are TRBV12-3 or TRBV12-4 and TRBJ2-1, with 8 bases matching TRBD1. This CDR3 is 15 amino acids long. With 1 base clipped from V and 8 bases from J, the junction kept 7 bases outside the gene matches. CDR3 sequence (DNA): TGTGCCAGCAGTTTAGGGGGACAGGTTAGAGATGAGCAGTTCTTC. Residues: CASSLGGQVRDEQFF.

This rearrangement joins TRBV4-3 to TRBJ1-3; D is perhaps TRBD1 (5 bases). CDR1 is LGHNA, CDR2 YSLEER, per germline. With 1 base removed from V and 4 bases from J, the gap between germline ends came to 14 bases. The CDR3 loop spans 16 amino acids. The CDR3 coding sequence is TGCGCCAGCAGCCAAGGGTCGGGACTGGGAGGAAACACCATATATTTT. This encodes CASSQGSGLGGNTIYF.

V and J are TRBV5-7 and TRBJ2-7; possible D gene TRBD2, 6 bases. TRBV5-7 is placed among ORFs of uncertain function. This CDR3 is built from 15 residues. The V gene lost 4 bases and the J gene lost 5 bases, with 19 bases spanning the gap. The CDR3 sequence is CASSRPDYKHDEQYF. CDR3 coding DNA: TGTGCCAGCAGCAGACCGGACTACAAGCACGACGAGCAGTACTTC.

The gene calls are TRBV20-1 and TRBJ2-7, with a tentative D call TRBD2 (6 bases). Trimming took 4 bases from V and 2 from J, leaving 12 bases between them. Germline V lookup: CDR1 DFQATT, CDR2 SNEGSKA (reference sequence). The CDR3 contains 13 residues. Here the CDR3 reads CSAKEGFTYEQYF. The CDR3 DNA reads as TGCAGTGCTAAGGAGGGGTTCACCTACGAGCAGTACTTC.

Comment on this clonotype: The CDR3 ends on some other residue instead of the conserved phenylalanine or tryptophan, so this is likely a read error. The rearrangement joins TRBV4-1 to TRBJ2-3, with TRBD1 identical over 8 bases. V shed 0 bases and J 3 bases; nucleotides not matched to a gene: 5. Germline V gives CDR1 MGHRA, CDR2 YSYEKL. This CDR3 comprises 16 residues. CDR3 sequence: CASSQDGQGWTDTQYL. The CDR3 DNA is TGCGCCAGCAGCCAAGATGGACAGGGATGGACAGATACGCAGTATCTT.

This rearrangement joins TRBV12-3 or TRBV12-4 to TRBJ1-1; 11 nucleotides agree with TRBD1. The CDR3 extends over 15 amino acids. V lost 4 bases and J lost 4; bases outside the gene matches: 5. The CDR3 sequence: CASSSGTGGSTEAFF. In nucleotides, the CDR3 is TGTGCCAGCAGTTCTGGGACAGGGGGTAGCACTGAAGCTTTCTTT.

The chain combines TRBV20-1 with TRBJ1-5; D ambiguous. The length of the CDR3 is 14 residues. Germline V gene sequence: CDR1 DFQATT, CDR2 SNEGSKA (reference sequence). With 5 bases removed from V and 5 bases from J, the gap between germline ends came to 16 bases. CDR3 coding DNA: TGCAGTGCTGTCGGGCAGAGTGATTATCAGCCCCAGCATTTT. It specifies CSAVGQSDYQPQHF.

This clonotype was observed a handful of times. The V call is TRBV12-3 or TRBV12-4, the J call TRBJ2-5; no clear D gene. V was shortened by 3 bases and J by 2 bases, with 13 bases between the two germline ends. CDR3 length: 15 residues. CDR3 sequence reads: CASSLGWDGQETQYF. DNA of the CDR3: TGTGCCAGCAGTTTGGGATGGGATGGGCAAGAGACCCAGTACTTC.

Ten or more counts support this clonotype. The chain joins TRBV5-5 to TRBJ2-7, with 11 bases lining up with TRBD1. There are 15 residues in the CDR3. The junction had 6 bases not matched to a gene; V was cut back by 4 bases and J by 3 bases. CDR1 is SGHKS, CDR2 YYEKEE, per germline (reference sequence). In DNA, the CDR3 is TGTGCCAGCAGCCAAGGACAGGGGGCAGGCTACGAGCAGTACTTC. It encodes CASSQGQGAGYEQYF.

The chain employs TRBV19 and TRBJ2-4; weak D call: TRBD1 (6 bases). Germline assignment: CDR1 LNHDA and CDR2 SQIVND (reference sequence). The CDR3 totals 20 residues. V was pared by 2 bases and J by 0 bases, with 23 bases between. The CDR3 DNA reads as TGTGCCAGTAGTATACCCCCTCCCTGGACAGTGACAATAGCCAAAAACATTCAGTACTTC. This translates into CASSIPPPWTVTIAKNIQYF.

The chain uses TRBV11-2 and TRBJ2-1, with a weak D call TRBD2 (6 bases). Germline V CDR1 and CDR2: SGHAT, FQNNGV. CDR3 length equals 14 residues. V shed 1 base and J shed 2 bases, with 6 bases lying between them. The CDR3 sequence is CASSLVAAYNEQFF. The CDR3 nucleotides read TGTGCCAGCAGCTTAGTAGCGGCCTACAATGAGCAGTTCTTC.

This clonotype occurred many times. V usage is TRBV5-6 and J usage is TRBJ2-7, with 8 bases aligning to TRBD1. This CDR3 has 14 amino acids. V lost 4 bases and J lost 3; bases outside the gene matches: 6. CDR1 is SGHDT, CDR2 YYEEEE, per germline. CDR3 DNA sequence: TGTGCCAGCAGCCCGGACAGGGTTAGCTACGAGCAGTACTTC. Encoded protein: CASSPDRVSYEQYF.

This clonotype was found a few times. The chain uses TRBV7-2 and TRBJ2-7; no clear D. This CDR3 is 13 amino acids long. The germline gives CDR1 SGHTA, CDR2 FQGNSA. Trimming stripped 0 bases from V and 1 base from J, with 4 bases between. CDR3 residues: CASSLAMSYEQYF. As DNA, the CDR3 is TGTGCCAGCAGCTTAGCGATGTCCTACGAGCAGTACTTC.